These T cell receptor beta chains were read from a single sample in a study of blood T cells in healthy people across ages. TCRdb analysed the 5' RACE reads with MiXCR anew, one entry per CDR3 protein. The sample carries 1.5 million to 1.8 million distinct CDR3 sequences, approximately 43% recorded once. Material for sequencing was blood. The receptors shown here come from a woman aged 18-30 years in good health. Each CDR3 is given with its conserved first and last residue. A D gene is named only where the DNA matches it firmly. A row's size may be missing; if present it is once, few, many or a size class.

clone_size j_call v_call d_call cdr3_length cdr3_aa cdr3_nt
. TRBJ1-1 TRBV9 . 13 CASSVEDGTEAFF TGTGCCAGCAGCGTAGAGGATGGGACTGAAGCTTTCTTT
few TRBJ2-5 TRBV18 . 16 CASSLQSRDTGLNQYF TGTGCCAGCTCACTTCAATCCCGAGACACTGGGTTAAACCAGTACTTC
once TRBJ1-3 TRBV20-1 . 12 CSAWSSGNTIYF TGCAGTGCGTGGAGCTCTGGAAACACCATATATTTT
. TRBJ1-1 TRBV27 TRBD1 13 CASSSHRGFSAFF TGTGCCAGCAGTTCTCACAGGGGATTCTCAGCTTTCTTT
. TRBJ2-3 TRBV5-1 TRBD2 16 CASSLVVTSGSDTQYF TGCGCCAGCAGCTTGGTCGTTACTAGCGGGAGCGATACGCAGTATTTT
few TRBJ2-3 TRBV20-1 TRBD2 14 CSPKTSGVTDTQYF TGCAGTCCTAAAACTAGCGGGGTCACAGATACGCAGTATTTT
. TRBJ2-3 TRBV12-3/TRBV12-4 . 14 CASSWAFSGDTQYF TGTGCCAGCAGTTGGGCTTTTTCCGGGGATACGCAGTATTTT
few TRBJ2-1 TRBV11-2 TRBD2 16 CASSPGTSSVIDEQFF TGTGCCAGCAGCCCAGGGACTAGTAGCGTAATCGATGAGCAGTTCTTC
. TRBJ2-2 TRBV7-3 TRBD1 16 CASSFLPARGQGELFF TGTGCCAGCAGCTTCCTCCCGGCCAGGGGGCAAGGGGAGCTGTTTTTT
few TRBJ2-4 TRBV4-3 . 15 CASSQDDGQFTIQYF TGCGCCAGCAGCCAAGACGACGGACAGTTCACCATTCAGTACTTC
. TRBJ2-7 TRBV15 . 13 CATSSRAEGEQYF TGTGCCACCAGCAGCCGAGCTGAGGGCGAGCAGTACTTC
. TRBJ2-7 TRBV28 TRBD1 17 CASSFFRTGGTSYEQYF TGTGCCAGCAGTTTCTTCCGGACAGGGGGCACGTCCTACGAGCAGTACTTC
many TRBJ2-2 TRBV6-5 TRBD1 15 CASSPGQGETDELFF TGTGCCAGCAGCCCTGGACAGGGGGAAACAGATGAGCTGTTTTTT
. TRBJ2-1 TRBV6-1 TRBD2 16 CASSETPSGGGRGQFF TGTGCCAGCAGTGAAACTCCTAGCGGGGGGGGTAGGGGGCAGTTCTTC
. TRBJ1-1 TRBV3-1 . 13 CASSQRGFTEAFF TGTGCCAGCAGCCAGAGAGGGTTTACTGAAGCTTTCTTT